The 25 T cell receptor beta chains below all came from one sample that was sequenced in a study of blood T cell repertoires in COVID-19. Sequencing was performed with immunoSEQ multiplex PCR; in TCRdb, only in-frame clones are kept and a portion is missing. Of over 200,000 clones listed, about 90% were seen once; the top ten hold 1.9%. The sample consisted of peripheral blood. Receptors were obtained from a middle-aged man with active or convalescent COVID-19.

The chain couples TRBV2 to TRBJ2-1; D may be TRBD1 (5 bases). The germline gives CDR1 SNHLY, CDR2 FYNNEI. V was cut by 7 bases and J by 0 bases, with 13 bases left in between. CDR3 length equals 15 residues. This CDR3 is CASTPQGLSYNEQFF. Written as DNA, the CDR3 is TGTGCCAGCACTCCCCAGGGTCTCTCCTACAATGAGCAGTTCTTC.

This clone was picked up one time. The gene calls are TRBV5-6 and TRBJ1-2; D gene uncertain. Germline values: CDR1 SGHDT, CDR2 YYEEEE. V gave up 0 bases and J gave up 5 bases, with 11 bases separating them. The CDR3 runs 14 residues. CDR3 in DNA: TGTGCCAGCAGCTTGGTAGCAGCTGAGTATGGCTACACCTTC. Translating it yields CASSLVAAEYGYTF.

A few counts support this clone. The J gene is TRBJ1-1, the V gene TRBV10-3; D uncertain. This CDR3 is built from 13 residues. Germline V gene sequence: CDR1 ENHRY, CDR2 SYGVKD. V was pared by 0 bases and J by 10 bases, with 12 bases between. This CDR3 is CAISESTAAGAFF. In DNA form, the CDR3 reads TGTGCCATCAGTGAGTCAACAGCGGCTGGAGCTTTCTTT.

The chain combines TRBV9 with TRBJ2-5; tentatively, D is TRBD1 (5 bases). Trimming left V 4 bases short and J 2 bases short, with 12 bases between. CDR3 length: 14 residues. CDR1 and CDR2 (germline): SGDLS, YYNGEE. CDR3 region: CASSTGHNQETQYF. In DNA, the CDR3 is TGTGCCAGCAGCACCGGACATAATCAAGAGACCCAGTACTTC.

The chain is built from TRBV5-1 and TRBJ1-1; a weak D match, TRBD1 (6 bases). CDR3 size: 14 residues. The ends were cut back, 0 bases at V and 10 bases at J, with 16 bases in the middle. The germline V gene has CDR1 SGHRS and CDR2 YFSETQ. The CDR3 is CASSLGQDSLGAFF. The CDR3 DNA reads TGCGCCAGCAGCTTGGGACAGGACTCCCTCGGAGCTTTCTTT. The full variable domain, with the rest looked up from reference TRBV5-1 and TRBJ1-1, is KAGVTQTPRYLIKTRGQQVTLSCSPISGHRSVSWYQQTPGQGLQFLFEYFSETQRNKGNFPGRFSGRQFSNSRSEMNVSTLELGDSALYLCASSLGQDSLGAFFGQGTRLTVV.

The chain couples TRBV2 to TRBJ1-5; maybe TRBD1 (5 bases). Germline V gene data show CDR1 as SNHLY and CDR2 as FYNNEI. The V end was cut by 8 bases, the J end by 2 bases, with 13 bases between. The CDR3 length is 14 residues. In nucleotides, the CDR3 is TGTGCCAGCGGACGGGACTCTCGCAATCAGCCCCAGCATTTT. Protein: CASGRDSRNQPQHF.

The chain uses TRBV9 and TRBJ2-6; TRBD1 aligns across 11 bases. Unmatched junction bases numbered 9, after V lost 0 bases and J lost 4 bases. The CDR3 is made up of 19 amino acids. Germline lookup yields CDR1 SGDLS and CDR2 YYNGEE. The CDR3 nucleotides are TGTGCCAGCAGCGTAGCTCAGGACAGGGGGCGCCCAGGGGCCAACGTCCTGACTTTC. This sequence encodes CASSVAQDRGRPGANVLTF. Variable domain in full (rest from reference TRBV9 and TRBJ2-6): DSGVTQTPKHLITATGQRVTLRCSPRSGDLSVYWYQQSLDQGLQFLIQYYNGEERAKGNILERFSAQQFPDLHSELNLSSLELGDSALYFCASSVAQDRGRPGANVLTFGAGSRLTVL.

The J gene is TRBJ1-6, the V gene TRBV30; 11 positions agree with TRBD1. Unmatched junction bases numbered 5, after V lost 0 bases and J lost 10 bases. CDR3 size: 15 residues. CDR1 and CDR2 (germline): GTSNPN, SVGIG (reference sequence). CDR3 in DNA: TGTGCCTGGAGTGTAGGGACAGGGGGTCCGTCACCCCTCCACTTT. It specifies CAWSVGTGGPSPLHF.

V is TRBV2 and J is TRBJ2-5; maybe TRBD1 (7 bases). V dropped 3 bases and J dropped 5 bases, with 16 bases sitting between them. The CDR3 is 15 amino acids. Germline V gene data show CDR1 as SNHLY and CDR2 as FYNNEI. The CDR3 sequence is CASSEEEGAGETQYF. The CDR3 region has the DNA TGTGCCAGCAGTGAGGAGGAGGGGGCCGGGGAGACCCAGTACTTC.

CDR3 amino acids: CASSLGVAGQPQHF. The CDR3 nucleotides are TGTGCCAGCAGCCTGGGAGTCGCCGGTCAGCCCCAGCATTTT. This chain uses TRBV7-9 with TRBJ1-5; D unresolved. Germline assignment: CDR1 SEHNR and CDR2 FQNEAQ (reference sequence). The CDR3 loop spans 14 amino acids. The V end lost 5 bases, the J end lost 6 bases, and 14 bases lay between the germline ends.

This rearrangement joins TRBV5-4 to TRBJ1-3, with TRBD1 matching over 9 bases. CDR1 and CDR2 from the germline V gene are SGHNT and YYREEE (reference sequence). Trimming removed 4 bases from V and 3 bases from J; junction bases left unmatched: 8. CDR3 length equals 16 residues. DNA for the CDR3: TGTGCCAGCAGCCAGGGACAGGGAAGGGGTGGAAACACCATATATTTT. Protein: CASSQGQGRGGNTIYF.

V gene TRBV25-1 combines with J gene TRBJ1-2; 10 bases fit TRBD1. Trimming took 1 base from V and 5 from J; bases not matched to a gene: 10. The CDR3 sequence is 17 residues long. From germline, CDR1 is MGHDK and CDR2 SYGVNS. The CDR3: CASSEFGGQGENYGYTF. The CDR3 DNA reads TGTGCCAGCAGTGAATTTGGCGGACAGGGGGAGAATTATGGCTACACCTTC.

The J gene is TRBJ1-4, the V gene TRBV25-1, with D possibly being TRBD1 (5 bases). The germline V gene has CDR1 MGHDK and CDR2 SYGVNS. Trimming took 3 bases from V and 4 from J, leaving 12 bases between them. The CDR3 sequence is 15 residues long. CDR3 in amino acids: CASSEQTANNEKLFF. CDR3 in DNA: TGTGCCAGCAGTGAGCAGACAGCTAATAATGAAAAACTGTTTTTT.

The gene calls are TRBV6-1 and TRBJ1-6; TRBD1 agrees at 10 bases. This CDR3 region has 16 residues. Germline values: CDR1 MNHNS, CDR2 SASEGT. V shed 2 bases, J shed 9 bases, and the junction held 7 bases outside the gene matches. The CDR3 loop is CASSELGQGGSSPLHF. CDR3 nucleotide sequence: TGTGCCAGCAGTGAATTAGGACAGGGGGGTAGTTCACCCCTCCACTTT.

This clone was detected once. The CDR3 nucleotides read TGTGCCACCAGCAGCGACATCAATCAGCCCCAGCATTTT. Translation: CATSSDINQPQHF. The chain is built from TRBV15 and TRBJ1-5; D unresolved. Per the germline V gene, CDR1 is LNHNV and CDR2 is YYDKDF (reference sequence). This CDR3 contains 13 residues. Trimming left V 3 bases short and J 3 bases short, with 6 bases between.

The rearrangement joins TRBV24-1 to TRBJ2-2, with D unresolved. CDR1 and CDR2 (germline): KGHDR, SFDVKD. The V and J ends lost 6 bases and 3 bases respectively, with 10 bases between them. This CDR3 has 14 residues. The CDR3 sequence: CATSSRLDTGELFF. The DNA for the CDR3 is TGTGCCACCAGTTCTAGGTTGGACACCGGGGAGCTGTTTTTT.

The chain joins TRBV28 to TRBJ1-5; no clear D. The CDR3 runs to 15 residues. The germline V gene encodes CDR1 MDHEN and CDR2 SYDVKM. V was shortened by 2 bases and J by 1 base, with 9 bases between the two germline ends. CDR3 nucleotide sequence: TGTGCCAGCAGTTTAGGAGGGTTGAGCAATCAGCCCCAGCATTTT. Protein sequence: CASSLGGLSNQPQHF. The full variable domain, completed using reference TRBV28 and TRBJ1-5, is DVKVTQSSRYLVKRTGEKVFLECVQDMDHENMFWYRQDPGLGLRLIYFSYDVKMKEKGDIPEGYSVSREKKERFSLILESASTNQTSMYLCASSLGGLSNQPQHFGDGTRLSIL.

V is TRBV15 and J is TRBJ1-6; no definite D call. Germline CDR1 is LNHNV and CDR2 is YYDKDF (reference sequence). This CDR3 is 14 amino acids long. Deletions cut 3 bases from V and 6 bases from J, with 9 bases between. In nucleotides, the CDR3 is TGTGCCACCAGCAGGCCCCAGGCTAATTCACCCCTCCACTTT. Protein sequence: CATSRPQANSPLHF.

The chain employs TRBV2 and TRBJ2-4; 9 nucleotides agree with TRBD1. CDR1 and CDR2 (germline): SNHLY, FYNNEI. The CDR3 consists of 12 residues. The ends lost 11 bases at V and 1 base at J; junction bases unmatched: 0. As DNA, the CDR3 is TGTGCCGGACAGGGGGCCAAAAACATTCAGTACTTC. Translation: CAGQGAKNIQYF.

CDR3: CASSSRDQGEQYF. CDR3 nucleotides: TGTGCCAGCAGCTCCCGGGACCAGGGGGAGCAGTACTTC. V gene TRBV7-9 combines with J gene TRBJ2-7, with D maybe TRBD1 (6 bases). V lost 4 bases and J lost 7, with 14 bases in between. Germline CDR1 is SEHNR and CDR2 is FQNEAQ (reference sequence). The CDR3 totals 13 residues.

This sequence joins TRBV10-3 and TRBJ1-1; no reliable D call. The V end was cut by 6 bases, the J end by 8 bases, with 10 bases between. CDR3 length: 11 amino acids. Germline lookup yields CDR1 ENHRY and CDR2 SYGVKD. The CDR3 DNA follows: TGTGCCATCAGGGAAACGGGAGAAGCTTTCTTT. Its protein is CAIRETGEAFF.

This clone was observed once. The V gene is TRBV19, the J gene TRBJ1-5; maybe TRBD1 (6 bases). Germline V lookup: CDR1 LNHDA, CDR2 SQIVND (reference sequence). Trimming shortened V by 7 bases and J by 10 bases, and 14 bases separated the two germline ends. This CDR3 has 12 amino acids. The DNA of the CDR3 is TGTGCCAGTACCCCGAGGGGGGGACCCCAGCATTTT. This encodes CASTPRGGPQHF.

The chain has TRBV5-4 and TRBJ1-4; possible D gene TRBD1, 6 bases. With 2 bases removed from V and 12 bases from J, the gap between germline ends came to 14 bases. Germline values: CDR1 SGHNT, CDR2 YYREEE (reference sequence). The CDR3 runs 13 residues. The CDR3 protein is CASSFRGAGELFF. The CDR3 bases are TGTGCCAGCAGCTTTCGGGGGGCAGGGGAACTGTTTTTT.

This chain connects TRBV19 to TRBJ2-7; the D gene is possibly TRBD1 (6 bases). CDR3 length equals 15 residues. Trimming shortened V by 5 bases and J by 0 bases, and 14 bases separated the two germline ends. The germline gives CDR1 LNHDA, CDR2 SQIVND (reference sequence). The CDR3 DNA reads as TGTGCCAGTAGTCCTCGGGACACACACTCCTACGAGCAGTACTTC. Amino acid sequence: CASSPRDTHSYEQYF. Full variable domain (rest looked up from reference TRBV19 and TRBJ2-7): DGGITQSPKYLFRKEGQNVTLSCEQNLNHDAMYWYRQDPGQGLRLIYYSQIVNDFQKGDIAEGYSVSREKKESFPLTVTSAQKNPTAFYLCASSPRDTHSYEQYFGPGTRLTVT.

V usage is TRBV28 and J usage is TRBJ2-2; 12 nucleotides align to TRBD1. The CDR3 runs 19 residues. V dropped 6 bases and J dropped 1; count of bases not matched to a gene: 12. Germline V CDR1 and CDR2: MDHEN, SYDVKM. CDR3 protein: CASSPRGTGGGRNTGELFF. The CDR3 nucleotides read TGTGCCAGCAGCCCCCGGGGGACAGGGGGCGGTAGGAACACCGGGGAGCTGTTTTTT.